Below are 15 T cell receptor beta chains sequenced from a single sample in a study of blood T cell repertoires in COVID-19. Assay used: immunoSEQ multiplex PCR; TCRdb lists only in-frame clones, some missing. The data contain approximately 260,000 clones, roughly 90% of them singletons. The material sequenced was peripheral blood. Source of these receptors: a woman in her fifties or sixties with COVID-19, enrolled during active disease.

J is TRBJ1-2 and V is TRBV18; D is ambiguous. CDR1 is KGHSH and CDR2 is LQKENI in the germline V gene. The ends were cut back, 3 bases at V and 8 bases at J, with 13 bases in the middle. The CDR3 length is 13 residues. The CDR3 coding sequence is TGTGCCAGCTCACCCCTATCTGAGGGCGGCTACACCTTC. Protein sequence: CASSPLSEGGYTF.

The J gene is TRBJ1-2, the V gene TRBV20-1, with no clear D. The germline CDR1 and CDR2 sequences are DFQATT and SNEGSKA (reference sequence). The length of the CDR3 is 11 residues. V was cut by 3 bases and J by 8 bases, with 10 bases left in between. CDR3 amino acids: CSASRPGGYTF. CDR3 coding DNA: TGCAGTGCTAGTAGGCCAGGAGGCTACACCTTC.

The V call is TRBV30, the J call TRBJ2-3, with a possible D match to TRBD2 (5 bases). V was cut by 0 bases and J by 6 bases, with 10 bases left in between. CDR3 length: 13 amino acids. CDR1 is GTSNPN, CDR2 SVGIG, per germline (reference sequence). The CDR3 nucleotides read TGTGCCTGGAGTGTACGGGGAGCCGATACGCAGTATTTT. This gives the protein CAWSVRGADTQYF.

This clone was counted a single time. V is TRBV18 and J is TRBJ2-1; 7 bases agree with TRBD2. V lost 2 bases and J lost 0; bases outside the gene matches: 4. This CDR3 is built from 16 residues. From germline, CDR1 is KGHSH and CDR2 LQKENI. CDR3 amino acids: CASSPREGISYNEQFF. The CDR3 nucleotides read TGTGCCAGCTCACCAAGGGAGGGTATCTCCTACAATGAGCAGTTCTTC.

The V gene is TRBV5-5, the J gene TRBJ1-1, with 9 positions matching TRBD1. The V segment lost 4 bases and the J segment 1 base; nucleotides outside the gene matches: 8. The germline V gene has CDR1 SGHKS and CDR2 YYEKEE (reference sequence). The CDR3 runs 16 residues. The CDR3 coding sequence is TGTGCCAGCAGCACCGGGACAGGGTGGGGGAACACTGAAGCTTTCTTT. Amino acid sequence: CASSTGTGWGNTEAFF.

The chain carries TRBV19 and TRBJ1-4, with D possibly being TRBD1 (5 bases). V lost 5 bases, J lost 7 bases, and 14 bases lay in between. The CDR3 length is 14 residues. Germline-derived CDR1 and CDR2 are LNHDA and SQIVND (reference sequence). CDR3 sequence: CASSPGQGGEKLFF. The CDR3 region has the DNA TGTGCCAGTAGTCCCGGGCAGGGAGGTGAAAAACTGTTTTTT.

The chain is built from TRBV27 and TRBJ1-4; 7 nucleotides match TRBD1. Looked up from germline, CDR1 is MNHEY and CDR2 is SMNVEV (reference sequence). Trimming cost V 5 bases and J 10 bases; bases outside gene matches: 19. CDR3 length equals 17 residues. This CDR3 reads CASSLRDRLPGGGKLFF. Written as DNA, the CDR3 is TGTGCCAGCAGTCTCCGGGACAGACTGCCTGGGGGCGGAAAACTGTTTTTT.

The J gene is TRBJ2-2, the V gene TRBV9; 13 positions agree with TRBD2. V lost 6 bases, J lost 7 bases, and 15 bases stayed unmatched. This CDR3 is built from 18 residues. The V gene's germline CDR1 is SGDLS and CDR2 YYNGEE. CDR3 sequence reads: CASNFTPTSGGADGELFF. CDR3 nucleotides: TGTGCCAGCAACTTCACCCCTACTAGCGGGGGGGCGGACGGGGAGCTGTTTTTT. The full variable domain, with the rest looked up from reference TRBV9 and TRBJ2-2, is DSGVTQTPKHLITATGQRVTLRCSPRSGDLSVYWYQQSLDQGLQFLIQYYNGEERAKGNILERFSAQQFPDLHSELNLSSLELGDSALYFCASNFTPTSGGADGELFFGEGSRLTVL.

V and J are TRBV29-1 and TRBJ1-5; tentatively, D is TRBD1 (5 bases). V lost 3 bases to trimming and J lost 9 bases, with 15 bases between them. The CDR3 extends over 13 amino acids. Germline assignment: CDR1 SQVTM and CDR2 ANQGSEA. The CDR3 DNA reads as TGCAGCGTTGAGGGGGGGGATTTAGGGCCCCAGCATTTT. Protein: CSVEGGDLGPQHF.

This clone was seen more than once but under ten times. The rearrangement joins TRBV7-2 to TRBJ1-5; TRBD1 might be the D (5 bases). CDR3 length: 14 residues. The V end was cut by 1 base, the J end by 2 bases, with 6 bases between. The germline CDR1 and CDR2 sequences are SGHTA and FQGNSA. The CDR3 sequence is CASSLEGGNQPQHF. Here the CDR3 DNA reads TGTGCCAGCAGCTTAGAAGGGGGCAATCAGCCCCAGCATTTT.

This clone appeared once. The chain links TRBV13 to TRBJ2-3; 13 nucleotides align to TRBD2. The germline V gene has CDR1 PRHDT and CDR2 FYEKMQ (reference sequence). The CDR3 extends over 20 amino acids. V gave up 6 bases and J gave up 0 bases; unmatched junction bases: 15. In nucleotides, the CDR3 is TGTGCCAGCAGACAATCCCTACTAGCGGGGGGGATGGCTAGCACAGATACGCAGTATTTT. Its translation: CASRQSLLAGGMASTDTQYF.

V usage is TRBV6-5 and J usage is TRBJ2-3, with 8 bases matching TRBD2. Trimming cost V 2 bases and J 1 base; bases outside gene matches: 2. Germline CDR1 is MNHEY and CDR2 is SVGAGI. The CDR3 runs 15 residues. The CDR3: CASSYLTSGTDTQYF. The CDR3 DNA follows: TGTGCCAGCAGTTACCTGACTAGCGGCACAGATACGCAGTATTTT.

J is TRBJ2-7 and V is TRBV2; 10 positions match TRBD1. CDR1 is SNHLY, CDR2 FYNNEI, per germline. V lost 8 bases and J lost 2; bases outside the gene matches: 6. This CDR3 has 14 amino acids. The CDR3 DNA is TGTGCCAGCTTCGACAGGGGGCTAACCTACGAGCAGTACTTC. It codes for CASFDRGLTYEQYF.

The J gene is TRBJ1-1, the V gene TRBV9; D is undetermined. Germline values: CDR1 SGDLS, CDR2 YYNGEE. V lost 4 bases, J lost 4 bases, and 14 bases lay in between. CDR3 length: 14 amino acids. For the CDR3, the DNA is TGTGCCAGCAGCCGCCAAGGAGTCGGCACTGAAGCTTTCTTT. This gives the protein CASSRQGVGTEAFF.

This chain connects TRBV25-1 to TRBJ2-7, with TRBD1 identical over 8 bases. Germline loops: CDR1 MGHDK, CDR2 SYGVNS. V was pared by 2 bases and J by 4 bases, with 4 bases of the junction left unmatched. The CDR3 is 14 residues long. The CDR3 reads CASSEDRGAYEQYF. The CDR3, as DNA: TGTGCCAGCAGTGAAGACAGGGGCGCGTACGAGCAGTACTTC.